This T cell receptor beta chain was identified in a study of T cell changes during pregnancy in multiple sclerosis. The protocol was immunoSEQ multiplex PCR, while the TCRdb copy is restricted to in-frame clones and leaves out a portion. The repertoire holds tens of thousands of clones, with 80% to 90% as singletons. The CDR3 extends over 15 amino acids. Germline V CDR1 and CDR2: SEHNR, FQNEAQ (reference sequence). The ends lost 3 bases at V and 0 bases at J; junction bases unmatched: 1. The TCR comes from a female donor with multiple sclerosis, enrolled in a pregnancy study. The starting material was peripheral blood, obtained before pregnancy. The V and J genes are TRBV7-9 and TRBJ2-1, with 8 bases identical to TRBD2. CDR3 DNA: TGTGCCAGCAGCTTCGGGGGGGCCTCCTACAATGAGCAGTTCTTC. Amino acid sequence: CASSFGGASYNEQFF.